The sequence of this T cell receptor beta chain was determined in a study of identical twins. Study-level findings and limits: Conclusions came from cross-sectional statistical analysis, not from following the same donors.

In this sample, this clonotype turned up a few times. Its antigen is not identified. TCRdb called the 5' RACE reads again in MiXCR, with one record for every CDR3 protein. The repertoire holds 1.5 million or so distinct CDR3 sequences, around a third seen once, with around 0.3% in the top ten. Looked up from germline, CDR1 is DFQATT and CDR2 is SNEGSKA (reference sequence). This CDR3 has 15 residues. The chain uses TRBV20-1 and TRBJ2-1, with 11 bases identical to TRBD2. The J call is uncertain, as TRBJ2-7 better fits the DNA end. The specimen was cord blood. The sequence was collected from a newborn girl in good health. CDR3 region: CSANPSGRTYNEQYF. The CDR3 region has the DNA TGCAGTGCTAATCCTAGCGGGAGGACCTACAATGAGCAGTACTTC.